The rows below give T cell receptor beta chains drawn from one sample of a study of cytomegalovirus exposure and HLA in healthy donors. The table came from immunoSEQ multiplex PCR; TCRdb's copy has only in-frame clones and leaves some out. The sample consists of roughly 220,000 clones, approximately 78% of them appearing once. The sequenced sample was PBMCs. Receptors were obtained from a woman in her thirties or forties in good health and CMV-seronegative. Both conserved end residues are part of each CDR3. Each record gives: clone size, V gene, D gene, J gene, CDR3 protein, CDR3 DNA. D genes are given only for firm matches. Expanded clones get a size class; other rows say once, few or many, or leave the size out.

NA	TRBV18	TRBD1	TRBJ1-1	CASSRDRGNTEAFF	TGTGCCAGCAGCCGGGACAGGGGCAACACTGAAGCTTTCTTT
NA	TRBV28	TRBD2	TRBJ2-3	CASSLPGTSGRVAQYF	TGTGCCAGCAGTTTGCCCGGGACTAGCGGGAGGGTTGCGCAGTATTTT
NA	TRBV5-6	TRBD2	TRBJ2-3	CASSTLGTSIDTQYF	TGTGCCAGCAGTACCCTCGGGACTAGCATAGATACGCAGTATTTT
NA	TRBV19	TRBD1	TRBJ1-4	CASSQGAPTNEKLFF	TGTGCCAGTAGCCAGGGGGCGCCGACTAATGAAAAACTGTTTTTT
NA	TRBV28	NA	TRBJ1-5	CASSLFPRGGYQPQHF	TGTGCCAGCAGTTTATTCCCGCGCGGGGGTTATCAGCCCCAGCATTTT
NA	TRBV5-1	NA	TRBJ2-7	CASSPDPGTSYEQYF	TGCGCCAGCAGCCCAGATCCCGGGACTTCATACGAGCAGTACTTC
NA	TRBV27	NA	TRBJ1-4	CASSLSGEKLFF	TGTGCCAGCAGTTTGTCGGGTGAAAAACTGTTTTTT
NA	TRBV4-1	TRBD2	TRBJ2-1	CASSHGTSGYEQFF	TGCGCCAGCAGCCACGGGACTAGCGGGTATGAGCAGTTCTTC
NA	TRBV7-9	NA	TRBJ2-2	CSSSPGTVGELFF	TGTTCCAGCAGCCCTGGGACTGTCGGGGAGCTGTTTTTT
NA	TRBV2	TRBD1	TRBJ1-1	CASLRGQMNTEAFF	TGTGCCAGTCTTAGGGGGCAGATGAACACTGAAGCTTTCTTT
NA	TRBV5-1	NA	TRBJ2-2	CASRLSVADTGELFF	TGCGCCAGCAGACTCAGCGTAGCAGACACCGGGGAGCTGTTTTTT
few	TRBV5-1	TRBD1	TRBJ1-2	CASSAGQQLSYTF	TGCGCCAGCAGCGCGGGACAGCAACTTAGCTACACCTTC
NA	TRBV28	TRBD1	TRBJ2-5	CASSFWTGGSKTQYF	TGTGCCAGCAGTTTTTGGACAGGGGGGTCGAAGACCCAGTACTTC
NA	TRBV5-1	NA	TRBJ1-4	CASSPDSFNEKLFF	TGCGCCAGCAGTCCGGACAGCTTTAATGAAAAACTGTTTTTT
NA	TRBV19	NA	TRBJ1-2	CASSSPGYGYTF	TGTGCCAGTAGCTCTCCCGGCTATGGCTACACCTTC
NA	TRBV19	NA	TRBJ2-7	CASSMSLAYEQYF	TGTGCCAGTAGTATGTCACTAGCCTACGAGCAGTACTTC
NA	TRBV11-2	TRBD1	TRBJ1-4	CASSVNRGGGEKLFF	TGTGCCAGCAGCGTCAACAGGGGAGGTGGCGAAAAACTGTTTTTT
NA	TRBV5-1	TRBD2	TRBJ2-1	CASSSRGLAGYNEQFF	TGCGCCAGCAGCTCGCGAGGACTAGCGGGATACAATGAGCAGTTCTTC
NA	TRBV6-5	NA	TRBJ1-2	CASYPDSSSPRGYTF	TGTGCCAGCTACCCGGACAGCTCTAGCCCAAGGGGCTACACCTTC
NA	TRBV10-3	NA	TRBJ2-7	CAIRETGFYEQYF	TGTGCCATCAGGGAGACAGGCTTCTACGAGCAGTACTTC
NA	TRBV9	TRBD1	TRBJ1-4	CASSVGTGTGSEKLFF	TGTGCCAGCAGCGTAGGCACTGGGACAGGGAGTGAAAAACTGTTTTTT
NA	TRBV7-9	TRBD2	TRBJ2-3	CASSSRTSGKFDPDTQYF	TGTGCCAGCAGCTCCCGGACTAGCGGGAAGTTTGACCCAGATACGCAGTATTTT
NA	TRBV19	NA	TRBJ2-6	CASSLRSSGANVLTF	TGTGCCAGTAGCCTACGGAGCTCTGGGGCCAACGTCCTGACTTTC
NA	TRBV7-9	NA	TRBJ1-2	CASLSLATANYGYTF	TGTGCCAGCTTGTCACTAGCGACAGCTAACTATGGCTACACCTTC
NA	TRBV4-3	NA	TRBJ1-2	CASSLSGSGYTF	TGCGCCAGCAGCCTCTCTGGGAGTGGCTACACCTTC
NA	TRBV5-4	TRBD1	TRBJ1-4	CAYRDRGATNEKLFF	TGTGCCTACCGGGACAGGGGCGCAACTAATGAAAAACTGTTTTTT
NA	TRBV7-2	NA	TRBJ1-5	CASSLYTGMDQPQHF	TGTGCCAGCAGCTTATACACAGGGATGGATCAGCCCCAGCATTTT
NA	TRBV7-9	TRBD1	TRBJ2-3	CASSLRQGDTDTQYF	TGTGCCAGCAGCCTCCGACAGGGGGACACAGATACGCAGTATTTT
NA	TRBV30	NA	TRBJ1-5	CAWSKAGNQPQHF	TGTGCCTGGAGTAAGGCAGGGAATCAGCCCCAGCATTTT
NA	TRBV5-1	TRBD2	TRBJ2-3	CASSLGTSGSTDTQYF	TGCGCCAGCAGCTTGGGAACTAGCGGGAGCACAGATACGCAGTATTTT
NA	TRBV30	TRBD2	TRBJ2-1	CAWRGAGGPGREQFF	TGTGCCTGGAGAGGGGCGGGAGGGCCGGGTAGGGAGCAGTTCTTC
few	TRBV19	NA	TRBJ1-1	CASSIGGGRTEAFF	TGTGCCAGTAGTATAGGGGGGGGTCGAACTGAAGCTTTCTTT
NA	TRBV5-4	NA	TRBJ2-7	CASSLLSEQYF	TGTGCCAGCAGCTTGTTGAGCGAGCAGTACTTC
NA	TRBV9	NA	TRBJ2-5	CASSVDPLGGQETQYF	TGTGCCAGCAGCGTAGATCCTTTAGGCGGCCAAGAGACCCAGTACTTC
NA	TRBV2	NA	TRBJ1-5	CASTAGVNQPQHF	TGTGCCAGCACGGCAGGGGTCAATCAGCCCCAGCATTTT
NA	TRBV5-1	TRBD1	TRBJ1-2	CASSGGQGLYYGYTF	TGCGCCAGCAGCGGGGGACAGGGCCTTTACTATGGCTACACCTTC
NA	TRBV6-5	TRBD1	TRBJ2-7	CASSYSTGGYEQYF	TGTGCCAGCAGTTACTCCACAGGGGGCTACGAGCAGTACTTC
once	TRBV10-2	TRBD1	TRBJ1-2	CASSADRPYFTNYGYTF	TGCGCCAGCAGTGCGGACAGGCCCTATTTCACTAACTATGGCTACACCTTC
NA	TRBV5-1	TRBD1	TRBJ2-7	CASSSDRGREEQYF	TGCGCCAGCAGCTCGGACAGGGGTCGTGAAGAGCAGTACTTC
NA	TRBV6-4	NA	TRBJ2-1	CASSTWGGQSYNEQFF	TGTGCCAGCAGTACGTGGGGGGGCCAATCCTACAATGAGCAGTTCTTC
NA	TRBV15	TRBD2	TRBJ2-3	CATSTSGGGTDTQYF	TGTGCCACCAGCACTAGCGGAGGGGGCACAGATACGCAGTATTTT
NA	TRBV5-1	NA	TRBJ1-1	CASSPAPGGMNTEAFF	TGCGCCAGCAGCCCGGCCCCCGGCGGAATGAACACTGAAGCTTTCTTT
NA	TRBV6-5	TRBD1	TRBJ1-2	CASRDREDYGYTF	TGTGCCAGCAGGGACAGGGAGGACTATGGCTACACCTTC
NA	TRBV5-1	TRBD2	TRBJ2-1	CASSPETSGYNEQFF	TGCGCCAGCAGTCCCGAGACTAGCGGCTACAATGAGCAGTTCTTC
NA	TRBV29-1	NA	TRBJ1-2	CSVEDPTAHGYTF	TGCAGCGTTGAAGATCCGACAGCCCATGGCTACACCTTC
NA	TRBV30	NA	TRBJ2-1	CAWSYPGGNEQFF	TGTGCCTGGAGTTATCCGGGTGGGAATGAGCAGTTCTTC
NA	TRBV2	NA	TRBJ1-5	CASSIQGFNQPQHF	TGTGCCAGCAGCATTCAGGGCTTCAATCAGCCCCAGCATTTT
NA	TRBV7-6	NA	TRBJ2-2	CASSLRPRLESGELFF	TGTGCCAGCAGCTTAAGACCGCGACTAGAGTCCGGGGAGCTGTTTTTT
once	TRBV7-9	NA	TRBJ1-1	CASSRWGQGPFF	TGTGCCAGCAGCCGATGGGGGCAGGGCCCTTTCTTT
NA	TRBV6-5	TRBD1	TRBJ1-5	CASRPTGFGNQPQHF	TGTGCCAGCAGACCGACAGGGTTTGGCAATCAGCCCCAGCATTTT
NA	TRBV29-1	TRBD1	TRBJ1-2	CSVAEGATGYGYTF	TGCAGCGTTGCAGAGGGGGCCACAGGGTATGGCTACACCTTC
NA	TRBV4-1	NA	TRBJ2-7	CASSQDGGSYEQYF	TGCGCCAGCAGCCAAGATGGGGGGTCCTACGAGCAGTACTTC
NA	TRBV30	NA	TRBJ1-4	CAWSYGPTNEKLFF	TGTGCCTGGAGTTATGGGCCCACGAATGAAAAACTGTTTTTT
NA	TRBV7-2	TRBD1	TRBJ2-5	CASSWGQGYQETQYF	TGTGCCAGCAGCTGGGGACAGGGCTATCAAGAGACCCAGTACTTC
NA	TRBV18	NA	TRBJ2-7	CASSPTMGQGSSYEQYF	TGTGCCAGCTCACCAACGATGGGGCAGGGTAGCTCCTACGAGCAGTACTTC
NA	TRBV11-3	TRBD2	TRBJ2-6	CASSSGGAGANVLTF	TGTGCCAGCAGCTCCGGGGGGGCTGGGGCCAACGTCCTGACTTTC
NA	TRBV6-1	NA	TRBJ1-1	CASSEAWRFSKAFF	TGTGCCAGCAGTGAAGCGTGGCGGTTCTCTAAAGCTTTCTTT
NA	TRBV11-2	NA	TRBJ2-4	CASSTDSGWPSVF	TGTGCCAGCAGCACCGACTCTGGCTGGCCGAGTGTGTTC
once	TRBV14	TRBD2	TRBJ2-7	CASSRQGGFDEQYF	TGTGCCAGCAGCCGGCAGGGAGGGTTCGACGAGCAGTACTTC
NA	TRBV6-1	NA	TRBJ1-1	CASSGGQHTEAFF	TGTGCCAGCAGTGGTGGACAGCACACTGAAGCTTTCTTT